This passage covers 8 T cell receptor beta chains from one sample sequenced in a study of Graves' ophthalmopathy and Graves' hyperthyroidism. RNA transcripts were the source from which TCR beta CDR3 regions were amplified. First-round RT-PCR with HTBI primers preceded a second-round multiplex PCR. Each CDR3 protein gets one entry after TCRdb re-called the multiplex PCR reads with MiXCR. The sample yields more than 550,000 distinct CDR3 sequences, roughly two fifths seen once. The sequenced sample consisted of peripheral blood. The origin of the receptors is an adult man with Graves' ophthalmopathy.

J is TRBJ1-5 and V is TRBV19, with D hard to call. Trimming shortened V by 3 bases and J by 7 bases, and 13 bases separated the two germline ends. This CDR3 comprises 14 residues. Germline V CDR1 and CDR2: LNHDA, SQIVND (reference sequence). The CDR3 DNA reads as TGTGCCAGTAGTATCGTGGGGTTGGGGCAGCCCCAGCATTTT. This codes for CASSIVGLGQPQHF.

V is TRBV10-3 and J is TRBJ1-4; the match to TRBD1 covers 12 bases. Trimming at V came to 7 bases and at J to 8 bases, leaving 2 bases not matched to a gene. The CDR3 runs to 13 residues. Germline CDR1 reads ENHRY; CDR2 reads SYGVKD. The CDR3 spells CAITGTGGEKLFF. CDR3 bases: TGTGCCATCACTGGGACAGGGGGCGAAAAACTGTTTTTT.

The chain couples TRBV29-1 to TRBJ2-5, with 7 bases identical to TRBD1. V trimming: 8 bases; J trimming: 2 bases; junction bases outside the gene matches: 5. This CDR3 region has 12 residues. Per the germline V gene, CDR1 is SQVTM and CDR2 is ANQGSEA. The CDR3 loop is CSQPDRQETQYF. The CDR3 DNA is TGCAGCCAGCCGGACAGGCAAGAGACCCAGTACTTC.

This clonotype was found a few times. The chain recombines TRBV11-2 with TRBJ2-2; TRBD2 aligns across 13 bases. Germline V lookup: CDR1 SGHAT, CDR2 FQNNGV. The CDR3 extends over 18 amino acids. Losses at the gene ends were 6 bases for V and 5 bases for J; bases not matched to a gene: 12. CDR3 bases: TGTGCCAGCAGTTTGCTCGGACTAGCGGGAGAGGGAACCGGGGAGCTGTTTTTT. This codes for CASSLLGLAGEGTGELFF.

This clonotype was found many times. V and J are TRBV12-3 or TRBV12-4 and TRBJ2-7; 9 nucleotides line up with TRBD1. CDR3 size: 18 residues. Losses at the gene ends were 6 bases for V and 5 bases for J; bases not matched to a gene: 20. The CDR3 DNA reads as TGTGCCAGCAGCCGAAACGGACAGGGGTTTGATACAGCCGACGAGCAGTACTTC. It encodes CASSRNGQGFDTADEQYF.

V is TRBV7-2 and J is TRBJ2-5; 11 positions agree with TRBD1. Trimming removed 3 bases from V and 4 bases from J; junction bases left unmatched: 7. Germline CDR1 and CDR2: SGHTA and FQGNSA. The CDR3 extends over 16 amino acids. The CDR3 here is CASSFGQGARRETQYF. The CDR3 nucleotides are TGTGCCAGCAGCTTCGGACAGGGGGCGCGGAGAGAGACCCAGTACTTC.

On this clonotype: A much larger clone differs by one base, so this may be a read error. The rearrangement uses TRBV11-1 and TRBJ1-1; D may be TRBD1 (5 bases). The CDR3 is 16 residues long. From germline, CDR1 is SGHAT and CDR2 FQDESV (reference sequence). CDR3 nucleotide sequence: TGCGCCAGCAGCCAAGGGCAGGGCTGTATGAACACTGAAGCTTTCTTT. Its translation is CASSQGQGCMNTEAFF. The whole variable domain, filled in from reference TRBV11-1 and TRBJ1-1, reads EAEVAQSPRYKITEKSQAVAFWCDPISGHATLYWYRQILGQGPELLVQFQDESVVDDSQLPKDRFSAERLKGVDSTLKIQPAELGDSAMYLCASSQGQGCMNTEAFFGQGTRLTVV.

The V and J genes are TRBV6-2 or TRBV6-3 and TRBJ2-2, with a tentative D call TRBD2 (6 bases). This CDR3 is built from 16 residues. CDR1 and CDR2 from the germline V gene are MNHEY and SVGEGT. V was pared by 2 bases and J by 8 bases, with 18 bases between. CDR3 region: CASSYLGQPGTGELFF. The DNA for the CDR3 is TGTGCCAGCAGTTACCTGGGGCAGCCCGGGACTGGGGAGCTGTTTTTT.